This section outlines one TCR beta chain sequence together with its context. Its specific antigen is unknown. Nothing much larger sits one base from this clone, and base qualities are not available. The data were obtained in a study of technical replicates of blood from a handful of donors (dated by TCRdb to between 2016 and 2019). CDR1 and CDR2 were assigned from the germline V gene as ENHRY and SYGVKD. The CDR3 sequence holds 15 residues, the cysteine and phenylalanine included. Just CDR3 DNA is preserved here, 45 bases in frame from base 1. Trimming takes 4 bases off V and 4 bases off J; junction bases not matched to a gene: 3. To prepare the library, the immunoSEQ multiplex PCR assay was applied. TCRdb provides this immuneACCESS table in a form limited to in-frame rearrangements. Some clones are lacking; in checked studies, under half of them reflect an unresolved V gene, and why the rest are absent is not known. This sample is represented by approximately 94,000 clones; almost 97% of them were singletons. The ten largest clones add up to approximately 0.37% of the sample.

The clonotype originates from a human donor in good health. The chain is encoded by TRBV10-3 joined to TRBJ2-5, and TRBD2 aligns with 13 junction nucleotides. Sequencing used T cells isolated from PBMCs. The DNA reads TGTGCCATCAGTGGGACTAGCGGGAGCCCAGAGACCCAGTACTTC. Translated, this gives CAISGTSGSPETQYF.